The entry that follows covers one T cell receptor (beta chain) sequence. Its antigen is not identified. Germline V gene lookup returns CDR1 MDHEN and CDR2 SYDVKM. The length of the CDR3 is 15 residues. Trimming cost V 6 bases and J 2 bases; bases outside gene matches: 8. With 60 Vbeta and 13 Jbeta primers, the PCR was carried out. Here immunoSEQ multiplex PCR was the method, and the copy in TCRdb shows in-frame clones only, minus some. This repertoire shows fewer than 200,000 clones, 65% to 85% found once; its top ten account for about 5%. The entry originates in a study of cytomegalovirus exposure and HLA in healthy donors. Overall study results and limits: A few V segments could not be told apart, such as TRBV6-2 and TRBV6-3, and were left out.

Sequenced: PBMCs. The receptor was derived from a woman between 45 and 60 years old in good health and CMV-seropositive. The genes are TRBV28 and TRBJ1-1; the match to TRBD1 covers 8 bases. CDR3 in DNA: TGTGCCAGCAGGGCCACCGGGACAGGAAACACTGAAGCTTTCTTT. This codes for CASRATGTGNTEAFF.